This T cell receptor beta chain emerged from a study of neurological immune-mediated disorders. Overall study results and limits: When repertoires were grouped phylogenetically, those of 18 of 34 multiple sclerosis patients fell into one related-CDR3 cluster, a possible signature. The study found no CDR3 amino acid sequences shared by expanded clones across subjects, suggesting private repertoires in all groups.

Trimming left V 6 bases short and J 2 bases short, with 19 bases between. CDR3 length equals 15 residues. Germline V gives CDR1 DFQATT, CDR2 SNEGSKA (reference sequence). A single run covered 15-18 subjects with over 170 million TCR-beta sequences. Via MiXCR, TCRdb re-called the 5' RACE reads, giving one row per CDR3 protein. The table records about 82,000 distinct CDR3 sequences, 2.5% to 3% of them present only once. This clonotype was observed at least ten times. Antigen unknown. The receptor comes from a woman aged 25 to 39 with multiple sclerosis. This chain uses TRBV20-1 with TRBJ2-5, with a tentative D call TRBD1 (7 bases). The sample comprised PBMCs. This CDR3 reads CSARGAGGSQETQYF. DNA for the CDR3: TGCAGTGCGCGGGGAGCAGGGGGTTCGCAAGAGACCCAGTACTTC.